Here is one T cell receptor (beta chain) with its context. The data derive from a study of PD-1 blockade in mismatch repair-deficient tumors. Germline V gene lookup returns CDR1 ENHRY and CDR2 SYGVKD. Trimming left V 5 bases short and J 0 bases short, with 28 bases between. The CDR3 covers 20 residues. The repertoire was sequenced with immunoSEQ multiplex PCR; TCRdb's copy has only in-frame clones and lacks some. The sample contains 30,000 to 40,000 clones, about 85% of which appear only once. The specimen comprised peripheral blood, sampled about 81 weeks after starting pembrolizumab. The TCR was taken from an adult with mismatch repair-deficient cancer. J is TRBJ2-5 and V is TRBV10-3; tentatively, D is TRBD2 (5 bases). The CDR3 nucleotides read TGTGCCATCAGTTCCCCACGCAGCGGAACGGGTTCATCGTACCAAGAGACCCAGTACTTC. This encodes CAISSPRSGTGSSYQETQYF.